This entry lists 31 T cell receptor beta chains sequenced from one sample in a study of blood T cells in healthy people across ages. Then a second PCR, running roughly 7 to 11 cycles, was carried out with a sample-barcoded 5' primer and a J-beta primer mix. MiXCR was run by TCRdb on the 5' RACE reads, yielding one entry per CDR3 protein. The repertoire includes 700,000 to 900,000 distinct CDR3 sequences, about 48% of them detected once, and 40% to 50% sits in the top ten. The source material was blood. The receptors stem from a man at least 80 years old in good health.

DNA for the CDR3: TGCAGTGCTACCCCCGGACCGTCGGGGATTTCACCCCTCCACTTT. It translates to CSATPGPSGISPLHF. This sequence joins TRBV20-1 and TRBJ1-6; D ambiguous. This CDR3 is built from 15 residues. V lost 4 bases and J 9 bases, leaving 19 bases between the germline ends. CDR1 is DFQATT, CDR2 SNEGSKA, per germline (reference sequence).

This clonotype was seen only a few times. The CDR3 protein is CAAEEILDTQYF. In DNA, the CDR3 is TGTGCCGCAGAGGAGATACTGGATACGCAGTATTTT. The chain joins TRBV9 to TRBJ2-3; D call uncertain. There are 12 residues in the CDR3. V lost 10 bases, J lost 6 bases, and 15 bases lay in between. The germline gives CDR1 SGDLS, CDR2 YYNGEE.

The chain links TRBV28 to TRBJ2-3; the match to TRBD2 covers 7 bases. V shed 3 bases, J shed 6 bases, and the junction held 9 bases outside the gene matches. Per the germline V gene, CDR1 is MDHEN and CDR2 is SYDVKM. The CDR3 spans 15 residues. CDR3 loop: CASSFSAGSGDTQYF. The CDR3 DNA sequence: TGTGCCAGCAGTTTCTCAGCGGGAAGTGGGGATACGCAGTATTTT.

The chain couples TRBV29-1 to TRBJ2-7, with 8 bases identical to TRBD1. CDR3 length: 15 residues. Trimming took 0 bases from V and 2 from J; bases not matched to a gene: 6. Germline values: CDR1 SQVTM, CDR2 ANQGSEA. This CDR3 is CSVEETGGQAYEQYF. CDR3 coding DNA: TGCAGCGTTGAAGAAACAGGGGGGCAGGCCTACGAGCAGTACTTC.

The chain is built from TRBV21-1 and TRBJ1-5. TRBV21-1 has pseudogene status. This CDR3 has 15 amino acids. Here the CDR3 DNA reads TGTGCCAGCAGCAAAGCGCTGGGTAACGGGCAGCCCCAGCATTTT. Encoded protein: CASSKALGNGQPQHF.

V and J are TRBV27 and TRBJ2-5, with TRBD2 as a possible D gene (5 bases). The better agreement between TRBJ2-7 and the DNA end casts doubt on the J call. The V gene's germline CDR1 is MNHEY and CDR2 SMNVEV (reference sequence). CDR3 length equals 16 residues. The CDR3 protein is CASSLSGRPRVYEQYF. The CDR3 DNA reads as TGTGCCAGCAGTTTATCAGGACGCCCGAGGGTCTACGAGCAGTACTTC.

This chain links TRBV12-3 or TRBV12-4 with TRBJ2-7, with a tentative D call TRBD2 (7 bases). Trimming left V 3 bases short and J 1 base short, with 13 bases between. This CDR3 is 15 amino acids long. In nucleotides, the CDR3 is TGTGCCAGCAGTTTGGTCAGCGGGACATCCTACGAGCAGTACTTC. Protein: CASSLVSGTSYEQYF.

This clonotype was picked up a small number of times. The chain combines TRBV12-3 or TRBV12-4 with TRBJ2-2, with TRBD2 matching 12 bases. J was trimmed by 6 bases and V by 5 bases; bases with no gene match: 10. The CDR3 covers 17 residues. The CDR3 DNA reads TGTGCCAGCAGTCCCCTAAGACTAGCGGGAGTATCCGGGGAGCTGTTTTTT. It yields the protein CASSPLRLAGVSGELFF.

V and J are TRBV12-3 or TRBV12-4 and TRBJ2-5; 8 nucleotides line up with TRBD2. This CDR3 spans 17 amino acids. V lost 6 bases to trimming and J lost 2 bases; unmatched junction nucleotides: 14. CDR3 nucleotide sequence: TGTGCCAGCAGCACCCCTTCTTCCGGGGGGGCGCAAGAGACCCAGTACTTC. Translating it yields CASSTPSSGGAQETQYF.

This clonotype was seen only a few times. V usage is TRBV7-7 and J usage is TRBJ1-1; D not certain. Germline CDR1 reads SSHAT; CDR2 reads FNYEAQ (reference sequence). V lost 1 base and J lost 1, with 4 bases in between. There are 13 residues in the CDR3. CDR3 DNA: TGTGCCAGCAGCTTAGACCGGAACACTGAAGCTTTCTTT. It yields the protein CASSLDRNTEAFF.

The genes are TRBV7-9 and TRBJ2-1; TRBD2 aligns across 8 bases. The CDR3 is made up of 16 amino acids. The V gene end was trimmed by 5 bases and the J gene end by 0 bases; junction bases not matched to a gene: 6. Per the germline V gene, CDR1 is SEHNR and CDR2 is FQNEAQ (reference sequence). In nucleotides, the CDR3 is TGTGCCAGCAGCGGAGCGGGGGAGGACTCCTACAATGAGCAGTTCTTC. Translating gives CASSGAGEDSYNEQFF.

The chain recombines TRBV2 with TRBJ2-1; 8 positions agree with TRBD2. V shed 7 bases, J shed 4 bases, and the junction held 9 bases outside the gene matches. Germline V gene data show CDR1 as SNHLY and CDR2 as FYNNEI. The CDR3 loop spans 15 amino acids. CDR3 protein: CASTGGREAYNEQFF. DNA for the CDR3: TGTGCCAGCACCGGCGGGCGGGAGGCTTACAATGAGCAGTTCTTC.

This clonotype has only a few counts. The V and J genes are TRBV25-1 and TRBJ2-1; possibly TRBD2 for D (6 bases). There are 16 residues in the CDR3. CDR1 MGHDK and CDR2 SYGVNS come from the germline V gene. Trimming left V 5 bases short and J 11 bases short, with 25 bases between. CDR3 sequence: CASSLALLPTSSKQFF. The CDR3, as DNA: TGTGCCAGCAGTTTAGCCCTTCTCCCGACTAGTTCCAAGCAGTTCTTC.

The chain employs TRBV29-1 and TRBJ2-4, with 10 positions matching TRBD2. CDR1 is SQVTM, CDR2 ANQGSEA, per germline. The CDR3 extends over 14 amino acids. The ends lost 7 bases at V and 13 bases at J; junction bases unmatched: 16. The CDR3 bases are TGCAGCGCCTGGACTAGCGGTACCTCAAATGAGCAGTACTTC. The encoded protein is CSAWTSGTSNEQYF.

The J gene is TRBJ2-7, the V gene TRBV6-1; D call uncertain. Trimming cost V 7 bases and J 4 bases, with 5 bases left between them. Per the germline V gene, CDR1 is MNHNS and CDR2 is SASEGT. The CDR3 is made up of 10 amino acids. This CDR3 is CASTEYEQYF. Here the CDR3 DNA reads TGTGCCAGCACCGAGTACGAGCAGTACTTC.

This clonotype occurred once. The germline gene is not matched at one end of the junction; a read error may be the cause. The chain is built from TRBV20-1 and TRBJ2-3; 10 bases line up with TRBD2. Germline V gene sequence: CDR1 DFQATT, CDR2 SNEGSKA (reference sequence). CDR3 length: 15 residues. Written as DNA, the CDR3 is TGCGGTGCCGCTAGCGGGAGAGGATTCACAGATACGCAGTATTTT. This encodes CGAASGRGFTDTQYF.

The V gene is TRBV7-3, the J gene TRBJ2-1; D is perhaps TRBD2 (6 bases). Germline V gives CDR1 SGHTA, CDR2 FQGTGA. The CDR3 length is 15 residues. The V and J ends lost 1 base and 9 bases respectively, with 16 bases between them. CDR3: CASSLRGVSAGEQFF. The DNA for the CDR3 is TGTGCCAGCAGCTTAAGGGGGGTAAGCGCCGGTGAGCAGTTCTTC.

This chain connects TRBV3-1 to TRBJ2-7, with 9 bases lining up with TRBD2. The CDR3 is made up of 16 amino acids. V was pared by 2 bases and J by 4 bases, with 9 bases of the junction left unmatched. The V gene's germline CDR1 is LGHDT and CDR2 YNNKEL (reference sequence). CDR3 region: CASSQFGVAGAYEQYF. The CDR3 DNA reads as TGTGCCAGCAGCCAATTCGGGGTAGCGGGAGCTTACGAGCAGTACTTC.

The chain recombines TRBV10-3 with TRBJ2-6; 14 nucleotides agree with TRBD2. Germline lookup yields CDR1 ENHRY and CDR2 SYGVKD. The J segment lost 0 bases and the V segment lost 6 bases, leaving 4 bases of the junction unmatched. The CDR3 is made up of 18 amino acids. The CDR3 nucleotides are TGTGCCATCAGGGGACTAGCGGGAGCAAGCTCTGGGGCCAACGTCCTGACTTTC. It translates to CAIRGLAGASSGANVLTF.

Only a few counts were recorded for this clonotype. This chain links TRBV7-2 with TRBJ2-7; maybe TRBD2 (5 bases). In germline, CDR1 is SGHTA, CDR2 FQGNSA. The CDR3 loop spans 15 amino acids. V was trimmed by 5 bases and J by 3 bases, leaving 17 bases between them. The CDR3 spells CASSTDRRGLYEQYF. The CDR3 nucleotides read TGTGCCAGCAGCACCGACCGAAGAGGGCTCTACGAGCAGTACTTC.

As concerns this clonotype: This clone may be a read error of a much larger clone one base away. This chain uses TRBV28 with TRBJ2-1, with 9 bases matching TRBD2. The DNA end lines up better with TRBJ2-7; the J call may be wrong. Germline assignment: CDR1 MDHEN and CDR2 SYDVKM. The CDR3 loop spans 16 amino acids. The CDR3 DNA follows: TGTGCCAGCAGTTCGCCTAGCGGGAACTCCTACAATGAGCAGTACTTC. Translation gives CASSSPSGNSYNEQYF.

The chain combines TRBV18 with TRBJ2-5; 7 bases are a match to TRBD1. CDR3 length: 15 amino acids. V lost 2 bases to trimming and J lost 5 bases; unmatched junction nucleotides: 8. The germline gives CDR1 KGHSH, CDR2 LQKENI. The CDR3 region is CASSPETGLVETQYF. Written as DNA, the CDR3 is TGTGCCAGCTCACCAGAGACAGGGCTGGTGGAGACCCAGTACTTC.

CDR3 region: CSVGSGNYEQYF. The CDR3 coding sequence is TGCAGCGTTGGGAGCGGAAACTACGAGCAGTACTTC. The chain is built from TRBV29-1 and TRBJ2-7, with D perhaps matching TRBD2 (5 bases). Trimming pared 4 bases from V and 3 bases from J, leaving 10 bases between. Germline lookup yields CDR1 SQVTM and CDR2 ANQGSEA. The CDR3 length is 12 residues.

The chain is built from TRBV11-1 and TRBJ2-7, with a weak D call TRBD2 (6 bases). This CDR3 contains 13 residues. Germline V gene sequence: CDR1 SGHAT, CDR2 FQDESV (reference sequence). V lost 1 base to trimming and J lost 9 bases, with 13 bases between them. The CDR3 spells CASSLDGLGGQYF. CDR3 DNA: TGTGCCAGCAGCTTAGATGGACTGGGGGGGCAGTACTTC.

This clonotype was seen only a few times. This sequence joins TRBV5-1 and TRBJ2-5; D unclear. The DNA matches TRBJ2-7 better at its end, which makes the J call doubtful. Germline lookup yields CDR1 SGHRS and CDR2 YFSETQ. The length of the CDR3 is 15 residues. CDR3: CASSLEGSTFYEQYF. For the CDR3, the DNA is TGCGCCAGCAGCTTGGAAGGGTCAACCTTCTACGAGCAGTACTTC.

The gene calls are TRBV4-2 and TRBJ2-5; D gene ambiguous. CDR3 size: 13 residues. Germline values: CDR1 LGHNA, CDR2 YNFKEQ. The V gene lost 4 bases and the J gene lost 4 bases, with 10 bases spanning the gap. The chain's CDR3 is CASSPRSLETQYF. The CDR3 DNA sequence: TGTGCCAGCAGCCCCCGGTCCTTAGAGACCCAGTACTTC.

The CDR3 region has the DNA TGCGCCAGCAGCTTGGTTCCGGGCCCGGGCCTGGGAAACACCATATATTTT. Protein sequence: CASSLVPGPGLGNTIYF. The chain carries TRBV5-1 and TRBJ1-3; D remains unclear. V lost 0 bases to trimming and J lost 4 bases, with 17 bases between them. The CDR3 has 17 residues. The germline CDR1 and CDR2 sequences are SGHRS and YFSETQ.

This rearrangement joins TRBV10-2 to TRBJ1-2; no clear D gene. The CDR3 contains 15 residues. CDR1 is WSHSY and CDR2 is SAAADI in the germline V gene. Trimming stripped 5 bases from V and 0 bases from J, with 13 bases between. This CDR3 reads CASSIDGRTNYGYTF. CDR3 nucleotide sequence: TGCGCCAGCAGTATTGACGGGCGCACTAACTATGGCTACACCTTC.

This clonotype was found a few times. This sequence joins TRBV25-1 and TRBJ2-7, with 11 positions matching TRBD2. J was trimmed by 3 bases and V by 1 base; bases with no gene match: 5. The CDR3 runs to 16 residues. Germline CDR1 MGHDK, CDR2 SYGVNS. CDR3 protein: CASSELAGGPGYEQYF. CDR3 DNA sequence: TGTGCCAGCAGTGAATTAGCGGGAGGGCCTGGCTACGAGCAGTACTTC.

The table lists this clonotype with a few counts. V and J are TRBV6-5 and TRBJ2-2, with a weak D call TRBD1 (6 bases). The germline CDR1 and CDR2 sequences are MNHEY and SVGAGI. This CDR3 region has 13 residues. Trimming removed 5 bases at V and 15 bases at J, with 19 bases between. The CDR3 sequence is CASSRGQGLGLFF. The CDR3 bases are TGTGCCAGCAGTCGGGGCCAGGGGTTAGGGTTGTTTTTT.

The chain joins TRBV29-1 to TRBJ2-2; 14 bases are shared with TRBD2. CDR3 length: 15 amino acids. Germline V gives CDR1 SQVTM, CDR2 ANQGSEA. After removal of 5 bases from V and 4 bases from J, the junction contained 3 bases not matched to a gene. The CDR3 DNA sequence: TGCAGCGTTTCAGGACTAGCGGGAGGCACCGGGGAGCTGTTTTTT. This sequence encodes CSVSGLAGGTGELFF.